This TCR beta chain appears in the sequencing data of a study of shared clonotypes between healthy human individuals. Study context: Every donor yielded three CD4 naive, three CD4 memory, two CD8 naive and one CD8 memory plate.

Terminally differentiated effector memory CD45RA+ cells were left out of the naive CD8 fraction, which was CD45RO-negative and positively selected for CCR7. V lost 5 bases to trimming and J lost 4 bases, with 21 bases between them. CDR1 and CDR2 (germline): SGHVS, FNYEAQ. This CDR3 comprises 17 residues. The study, taken as a whole, reports: The sole specimen, blood, was sampled, and tissue repertoires likely differ. With a few donors compared, around 5.4% of naive CD4 clonotypes were shared.

Concerning this clone: As yet, its antigen is unknown. The same CDR3 can be traced to other DNA sequences in this sample.

Sequenced by immunoSEQ multiplex PCR; TCRdb stores in-frame clones only, minus some. The sample carries approximately 840,000 clones, 95% to 97% recorded once. This chain connects TRBV7-6 to TRBJ2-1; D is perhaps TRBD2 (6 bases). The sequence was obtained from a man aged 25-45 years in good health. The sequencing sample was made of naive CD8+ T cells sorted from blood. The CDR3 region is CASSLGHYGTGYNEQFF. The CDR3 region has the DNA TGTGCCAGCAGCCTAGGCCACTACGGGACTGGTTACAATGAGCAGTTCTTC.